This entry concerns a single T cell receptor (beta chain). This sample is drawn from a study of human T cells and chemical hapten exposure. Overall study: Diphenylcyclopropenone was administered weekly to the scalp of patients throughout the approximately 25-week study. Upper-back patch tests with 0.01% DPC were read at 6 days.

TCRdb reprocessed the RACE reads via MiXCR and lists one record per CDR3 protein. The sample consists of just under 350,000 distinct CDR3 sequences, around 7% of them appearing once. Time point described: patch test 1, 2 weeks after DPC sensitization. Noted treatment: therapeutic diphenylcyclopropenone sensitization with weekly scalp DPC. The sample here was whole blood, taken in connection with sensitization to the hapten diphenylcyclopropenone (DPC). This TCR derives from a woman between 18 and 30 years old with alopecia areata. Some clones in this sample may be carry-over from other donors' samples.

CDR3 DNA sequence: TGTGCCACCAGCAGACCCCAAGGAGGCGAGACCCAGTACTTC. Protein sequence: CATSRPQGGETQYF. The V call is TRBV15, the J call TRBJ2-5, with D possibly being TRBD2 (5 bases). There are 14 residues in the CDR3. Germline CDR1 and CDR2: LNHNV and YYDKDF (reference sequence). V lost 2 bases, J lost 5 bases, and 12 bases lay in between. The full variable domain, in which reference TRBV15 and TRBJ2-5 provide the parts outside the CDR3, is DAMVIQNPRYQVTQFGKPVTLSCSQTLNHNVMYWYQQKSSQAPKLLFHYYDKDFNNEADTPDNFQSRRPNTSFCFLDIRSPGLGDTAMYLCATSRPQGGETQYFGPGTRLLVL.